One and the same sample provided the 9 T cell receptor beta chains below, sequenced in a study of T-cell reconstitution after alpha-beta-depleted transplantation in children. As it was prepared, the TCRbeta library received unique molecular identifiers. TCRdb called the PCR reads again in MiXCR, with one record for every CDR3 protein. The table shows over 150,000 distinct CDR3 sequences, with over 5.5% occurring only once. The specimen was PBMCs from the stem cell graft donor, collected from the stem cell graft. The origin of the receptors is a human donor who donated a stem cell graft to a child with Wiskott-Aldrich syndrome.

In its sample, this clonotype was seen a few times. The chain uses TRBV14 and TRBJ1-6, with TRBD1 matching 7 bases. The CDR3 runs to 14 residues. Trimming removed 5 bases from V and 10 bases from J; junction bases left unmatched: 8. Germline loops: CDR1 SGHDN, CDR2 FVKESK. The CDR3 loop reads CASSKTGLESPLHF. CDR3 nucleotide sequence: TGTGCCAGCAGCAAGACAGGGTTGGAATCACCCCTCCACTTT.

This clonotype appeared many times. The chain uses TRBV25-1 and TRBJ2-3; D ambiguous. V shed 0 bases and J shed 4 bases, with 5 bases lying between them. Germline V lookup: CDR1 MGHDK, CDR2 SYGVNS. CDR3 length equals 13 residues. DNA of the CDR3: TGTGCCAGCAGTGAATATATCCCAGATACGCAGTATTTT. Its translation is CASSEYIPDTQYF.

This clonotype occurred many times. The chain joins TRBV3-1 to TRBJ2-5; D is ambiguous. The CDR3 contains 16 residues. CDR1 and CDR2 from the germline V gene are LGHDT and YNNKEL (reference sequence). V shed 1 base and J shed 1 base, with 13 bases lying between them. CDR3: CASSQGVASGQETQYF. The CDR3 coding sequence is TGTGCCAGCAGCCAAGGGGTAGCTTCGGGCCAAGAGACCCAGTACTTC.

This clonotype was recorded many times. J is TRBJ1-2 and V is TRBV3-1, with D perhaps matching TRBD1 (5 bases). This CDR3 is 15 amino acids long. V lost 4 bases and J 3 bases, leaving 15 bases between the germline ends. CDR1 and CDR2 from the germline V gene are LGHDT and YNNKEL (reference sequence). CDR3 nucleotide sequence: TGTGCCAGCAGCCTTGGGGGACGAGAGTACTATGGCTACACCTTC. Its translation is CASSLGGREYYGYTF.

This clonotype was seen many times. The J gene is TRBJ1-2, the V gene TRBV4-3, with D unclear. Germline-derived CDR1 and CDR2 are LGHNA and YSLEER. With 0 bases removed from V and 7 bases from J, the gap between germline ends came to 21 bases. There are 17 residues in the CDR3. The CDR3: CASSQDGVKRVWAGYTF. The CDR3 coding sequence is TGCGCCAGCAGCCAAGACGGGGTTAAAAGGGTCTGGGCTGGCTACACCTTC.

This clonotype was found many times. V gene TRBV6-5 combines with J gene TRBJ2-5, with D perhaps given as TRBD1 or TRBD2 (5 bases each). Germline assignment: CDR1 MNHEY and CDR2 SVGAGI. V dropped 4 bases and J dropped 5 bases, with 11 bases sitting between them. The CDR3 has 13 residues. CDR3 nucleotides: TGTGCCAGCAGTTTCCCAGGGACGGAGACCCAGTACTTC. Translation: CASSFPGTETQYF.

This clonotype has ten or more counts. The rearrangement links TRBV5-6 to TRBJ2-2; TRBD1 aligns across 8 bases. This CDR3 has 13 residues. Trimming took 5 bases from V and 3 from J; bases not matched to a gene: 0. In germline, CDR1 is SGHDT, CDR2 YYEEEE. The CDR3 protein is CASRGQDTGELFF. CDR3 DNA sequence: TGTGCCAGCAGGGGACAGGACACCGGGGAGCTGTTTTTT.

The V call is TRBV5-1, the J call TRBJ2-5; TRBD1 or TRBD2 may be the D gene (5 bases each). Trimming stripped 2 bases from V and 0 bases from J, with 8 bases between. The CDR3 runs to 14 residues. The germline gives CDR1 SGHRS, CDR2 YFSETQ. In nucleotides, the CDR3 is TGCGCCAGCAGCTTCGGGACCTACCAAGAGACCCAGTACTTC. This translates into CASSFGTYQETQYF.

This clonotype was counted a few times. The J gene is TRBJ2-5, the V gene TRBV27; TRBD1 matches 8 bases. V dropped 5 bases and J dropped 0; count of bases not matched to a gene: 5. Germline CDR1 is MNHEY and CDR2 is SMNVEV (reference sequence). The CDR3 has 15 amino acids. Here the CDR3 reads CASSDSDRDQETQYF. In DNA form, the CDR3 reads TGTGCCAGCAGTGATTCGGACAGGGACCAAGAGACCCAGTACTTC.